These 6 T cell receptor beta chains originate from one sample sequenced in a study of T cells after yellow fever vaccination. TCRdb re-derived calls from the 5' RACE reads in MiXCR, one entry per CDR3 protein. The top ten hold around 24% of the sample, which has about 310,000 distinct CDR3 sequences, approximately 3.9% seen once. The sample in question was PBMCs, obtained on the day of the yellow fever booster vaccination. All receptors derive from a man aged 18 to 29 who received the YFV17D yellow fever vaccine.

A word on this clonotype: This clone may be a read error of a much larger clone one base away. The V call is TRBV9, the J call TRBJ1-6, with D possibly being TRBD1 (6 bases). The CDR3 consists of 14 residues. The germline CDR1 and CDR2 sequences are SGDLS and YYNGEE. CDR3 sequence reads: CASSGQAGNSPIHF. In nucleotides, the CDR3 is TGTGCCAGCAGCGGACAGGCGGGGAATTCACCCATCCACTTT.

This clonotype was seen only a few times. This chain's CDR3 is CASSSAPGTGVYGYTF. The CDR3 DNA reads as TGTGCCAGCAGCTCAGCCCCGGGGACAGGTGTCTATGGCTACACCTTC. The rearrangement links TRBV7-6 to TRBJ1-2; 8 bases align to TRBD1. CDR1 and CDR2 (germline): SGHVS, FNYEAQ. The length of the CDR3 is 16 residues. V was clipped by 4 bases and J by 4 bases; unmatched bases: 11.

There are many counts of this clonotype. The chain's CDR3 is CSVGGLRTDTQYF. CDR3 sequence (DNA): TGCAGCGTTGGGGGGCTGAGGACAGATACGCAGTATTTT. This chain uses TRBV29-1 with TRBJ2-3; D is possibly TRBD1 (6 bases). The CDR3 loop spans 13 amino acids. Per germline, CDR1 SQVTM and CDR2 ANQGSEA. Trimming cost V 4 bases and J 3 bases, with 11 bases left between them.

This clonotype was counted ten times or more. This chain joins TRBV20-1 and TRBJ2-5; 7 bases agree with TRBD1. Germline V gene data show CDR1 as DFQATT and CDR2 as SNEGSKA (reference sequence). This CDR3 has 15 amino acids. Unmatched junction bases numbered 14, after V lost 5 bases and J lost 5 bases. The CDR3 reads CSALTAGTAGETQYF. CDR3 nucleotide sequence: TGCAGTGCTCTGACGGCCGGGACAGCCGGGGAGACCCAGTACTTC.

This clonotype was found many times. One end of the junction is discordant with germline, which a read error may explain. This chain uses TRBV5-5 with TRBJ2-3; tentatively, D is TRBD2 (5 bases). The length of the CDR3 is 13 residues. The germline CDR1 and CDR2 sequences are SGHKS and YYEKEE (reference sequence). The CDR3 DNA reads TGTGCCAGCAGCGCGGGCCTCACAGAGACGCAGTATTTT. Protein sequence: CASSAGLTETQYF.

This clonotype was detected ten times or more. V and J are TRBV5-1 and TRBJ2-1, with 11 bases aligning to TRBD2. Germline values: CDR1 SGHRS, CDR2 YFSETQ. V was pared by 5 bases and J by 7 bases, with 8 bases of the junction left unmatched. The CDR3 covers 15 residues. The CDR3: CASRFSGGAWNEQFF. In DNA form, the CDR3 reads TGCGCCAGCAGGTTTAGCGGGGGGGCCTGGAATGAGCAGTTCTTC.